This is a list of T cell receptor beta chains from one sample in a study of T cell repertoires in cytomegalovirus infection. These TCRs are of unknown antigen specificity. TCRdb processed the reads anew with MiXCR; each CDR3 protein has one entry. The sample holds about 900,000 distinct CDR3 sequences, around 30% seen once. The specimen comprised cultured CD8+ T cells from PBMCs, sampled from culture after CMV antigen stimulation. All receptors come from a human donor in good health (CMV status not recorded). Some clones in this sample may be carry-over from other donors' samples. The CDR3 runs from the conserved cysteine through the conserved F or W. A D gene is named only where the DNA matches it firmly. Not every row has a clone size; where given, it reads once, few, many or a size class.

clone_size | j_call | d_call | v_call | cdr3_aa | cdr3_nt
many | TRBJ1-2 | TRBD1 | TRBV27 | CASSPGQGGNYGYTF | TGTGCCAGCAGCCCAGGACAGGGGGGGAACTATGGCTACACCTTC
many | TRBJ2-5 | . | TRBV7-8 | CASSLGLYQETQYF | TGTGCCAGCAGCTTAGGCCTGTACCAAGAGACCCAGTACTTC
many | TRBJ2-4 | . | TRBV11-2 | CASSPSKGSAKNIQYF | TGTGCCAGCAGCCCTTCGAAGGGGAGCGCCAAAAACATTCAGTACTTC
few | TRBJ1-1 | . | TRBV19 | CASAWRGVNTEAFF | TGTGCCAGTGCATGGAGAGGAGTGAACACTGAAGCTTTCTTT
. | TRBJ1-2 | . | TRBV6-2/TRBV6-3 | CASGLIGQQPRRNYGYTF | TGTGCCAGCGGCCTAATAGGACAGCAACCCCGAAGAAACTATGGCTACACCTTC
few | TRBJ1-1 | . | TRBV11-2 | CASSRWLADTNTEAFF | TGTGCCAGCAGCCGTTGGTTGGCAGACACGAACACTGAAGCTTTCTTT
once | TRBJ2-1 | TRBD2 | TRBV6-4 | CASKSGTSGGDEQFF | TGTGCCAGCAAATCGGGGACTAGCGGCGGCGATGAGCAGTTCTTC
few | TRBJ2-1 | . | TRBV10-3 | CAISESSLDPGNNEQFF | TGTGCCATCAGTGAGTCTTCACTAGACCCGGGGAACAATGAGCAGTTCTTC
many | TRBJ2-3 | . | TRBV10-3 | CAISESGTDTQYF | TGTGCCATCAGTGAGTCTGGAACAGATACGCAGTATTTT
. | TRBJ2-7 | TRBD2 | TRBV5-1 | CASNQGGGALEQYF | TGCGCCAGCAACCAGGGCGGGGGGGCTCTCGAGCAGTACTTC
few | TRBJ1-6 | . | TRBV6-5 | CASSYSTSLDSPLHF | TGTGCCAGCAGTTACTCGACCAGCCTCGATTCACCCCTCCACTTT
. | TRBJ1-2 | . | TRBV28 | CASSFYAGQGVEDGYTF | TGTGCCAGCAGTTTTTATGCGGGGCAGGGAGTGGAGGATGGCTACACCTTC
many | TRBJ1-1 | TRBD1 | TRBV7-6 | CASSWRPGQGLNTEAFF | TGTGCCAGCAGCTGGAGACCGGGACAGGGGTTGAACACTGAAGCTTTCTTT
few | TRBJ2-2 | . | TRBV7-9 | CASSGTEPNTGELFF | TGTGCCAGCAGCGGGACCGAACCGAACACCGGGGAGCTGTTTTTT
few | TRBJ1-5 | . | TRBV6-2/TRBV6-3 | CASSPFGGLNQPQHF | TGTGCCAGCAGTCCCTTCGGGGGGCTAAATCAGCCCCAGCATTTT
. | TRBJ1-1 | . | TRBV6-2/TRBV6-3 | CASSFRTQGGRDTEAFF | TGTGCCAGCAGTTTCCGGACACAGGGAGGGCGGGACACTGAAGCTTTCTTT
. | TRBJ1-6 | TRBD1 | TRBV4-1 | CASSPLGTGFNSPLHF | TGCGCCAGCAGCCCCCTAGGGACAGGGTTTAATTCACCCCTCCACTTT